This is a list of T cell receptor beta chains from one sample in a study of cytomegalovirus exposure and HLA in healthy donors. Clones were sequenced by immunoSEQ multiplex PCR, and TCRdb holds only the in-frame ones, with some missing. The sample lists under 300,000 clones; 65% to 85% were seen once. The sequenced sample was PBMCs. The receptors originated from a female donor in good health and CMV-seronegative. The CDR3 runs from the conserved cysteine through the conserved F or W. Fields, in order: J gene, clone size, V gene, D gene, CDR3 DNA, CDR3 protein. A D gene is named only where the DNA matches it firmly. For some rows the clone size is stated as once, few or many, or as a class when expanded; others skip it.

j_call: TRBJ1-1
clone_size: -
v_call: TRBV5-1
d_call: -
cdr3_nt: TGCGCCAGCAGCTTGAGCGGTGACACTGAAGCTTTCTTT
cdr3_aa: CASSLSGDTEAFF

j_call: TRBJ2-7
clone_size: -
v_call: TRBV7-9
d_call: -
cdr3_nt: TGTGCCAGCAGCTTGGAGAGCTCCTACGAGCAGTACTTC
cdr3_aa: CASSLESSYEQYF

j_call: TRBJ2-1
clone_size: few
v_call: TRBV7-2
d_call: -
cdr3_nt: TGTGCCAGCAACCTACTAGAGAACTACAATGAGCAGTTCTTC
cdr3_aa: CASNLLENYNEQFF

j_call: TRBJ1-2
clone_size: -
v_call: TRBV4-2
d_call: -
cdr3_nt: TGTGCCAGCAGCCAGATTAAGGGCGGGGGCTCGCGCTATGGCTACACCTTC
cdr3_aa: CASSQIKGGGSRYGYTF

j_call: TRBJ2-7
clone_size: -
v_call: TRBV5-1
d_call: TRBD2
cdr3_nt: TGCGCCAGCAGCCCGGAAGGGCTAGCGGGAGGGTTGTACGAGCAGTACTTC
cdr3_aa: CASSPEGLAGGLYEQYF

j_call: TRBJ2-3
clone_size: -
v_call: TRBV11-2
d_call: TRBD2
cdr3_nt: TGTGCCAGCAGCTTAGAGGGGGGGTATAGCACAGATACGCAGTATTTT
cdr3_aa: CASSLEGGYSTDTQYF

j_call: TRBJ1-1
clone_size: -
v_call: TRBV27
d_call: -
cdr3_nt: TGTGCCAGCAGTACCAGGGGAATTGGTGAAGCTTTCTTT
cdr3_aa: CASSTRGIGEAFF

j_call: TRBJ2-7
clone_size: -
v_call: TRBV2
d_call: TRBD1
cdr3_nt: TGTGCCAGCAGTAGGGACAGGGGGGGTCCCGAGCAGTACTTC
cdr3_aa: CASSRDRGGPEQYF

j_call: TRBJ2-1
clone_size: -
v_call: TRBV2
d_call: -
cdr3_nt: TGTGCCAGCAGTGATCTTCAGGGGACCTACAATGAGCAGTTCTTC
cdr3_aa: CASSDLQGTYNEQFF

j_call: TRBJ1-5
clone_size: -
v_call: TRBV19
d_call: -
cdr3_nt: TGTGCCAGTAAGCCGCCCCGGCAGCCCCAGCATTTT
cdr3_aa: CASKPPRQPQHF

j_call: TRBJ1-6
clone_size: few
v_call: TRBV6-5
d_call: TRBD1
cdr3_nt: TGTGCCAGCAGCCCGGACAGGGTCAATTCACCCCTCCACTTT
cdr3_aa: CASSPDRVNSPLHF

j_call: TRBJ1-2
clone_size: -
v_call: TRBV25-1
d_call: -
cdr3_nt: TGTGCCAGCAGTGAGGAAAGACAGGATTATGGCTACACCTTC
cdr3_aa: CASSEERQDYGYTF

j_call: TRBJ2-7
clone_size: -
v_call: TRBV14
d_call: TRBD2
cdr3_nt: TGTGCCAGCAGCCAACTCGGACTAGCGGGAGCCGAAGAGCAGTACTTC
cdr3_aa: CASSQLGLAGAEEQYF

j_call: TRBJ2-1
clone_size: -
v_call: TRBV11-1
d_call: TRBD2
cdr3_nt: TGTGCCAGCAGCTTGGAGGGAGGGCCCTACAATGAGCAGTTCTTC
cdr3_aa: CASSLEGGPYNEQFF

j_call: TRBJ2-7
clone_size: few
v_call: TRBV5-1
d_call: TRBD2
cdr3_nt: TGCGCCAGCAGCTTGGGGCTAGCGGAGCTTTCCTACGAGCAGTACTTC
cdr3_aa: CASSLGLAELSYEQYF

j_call: TRBJ1-1
clone_size: -
v_call: TRBV4-1
d_call: TRBD1
cdr3_nt: TGCGCCAGCAGCCGGTTGGAACAGGGGTTCACTGAAGCTTTCTTT
cdr3_aa: CASSRLEQGFTEAFF